These T cell receptor beta chains were read from a single sample in a study of T-cell reconstitution after alpha-beta-depleted transplantation in children. MiXCR, applied by TCRdb to the PCR reads, yields one record per CDR3 protein. This sample has fewer than 500,000 distinct CDR3 sequences, with roughly 44% found just once. Here the sequenced sample was PBMCs, taken before TCRalphabeta/CD19-depleted stem cell transplant. All receptors come from a girl under 10 years old with aplastic anemia, due to receive a stem cell transplant. CDR3s include the opening cysteine and the closing phenylalanine or tryptophan. D genes are given only for firm matches. A clone size is listed for some rows: how often the clone was seen (once, few, many), or a class if it is expanded.

v_gene	d_gene	abundance	j_gene	CDR3aa	CDR3nt
TRBV7-8	-	-	TRBJ2-5	CASSLLGGEQETQYF	TGTGCCAGCAGCTTATTAGGCGGGGAGCAAGAGACCCAGTACTTC
TRBV20-1	TRBD2	-	TRBJ2-1	CSARAGSGVYEQFF	TGCAGTGCTAGAGCCGGGAGCGGGGTCTATGAGCAGTTCTTC
TRBV24-1	-	-	TRBJ2-2	CATSDAKPGNRSGELFF	TGTGCCACCAGTGATGCGAAGCCCGGGAACCGGAGCGGGGAGCTGTTTTTT
TRBV20-1	TRBD1	-	TRBJ1-1	CSADQGGHTEAFF	TGCAGTGCGGATCAGGGGGGGCACACTGAAGCTTTCTTT
TRBV10-3	-	-	TRBJ1-2	CATQDTANYGYTF	TGTGCCACACAAGACACCGCTAACTATGGCTACACCTTC
TRBV6-2/TRBV6-3	-	few	TRBJ2-7	CASSLLAVSWYF	TGTGCCAGCAGCTTGCTGGCGGTTAGCTGGTACTTC
TRBV6-1	-	-	TRBJ2-1	CASSEEVGTSPYNEQFF	TGTGCCAGCAGTGAAGAGGTGGGAACTAGCCCTTACAATGAGCAGTTCTTC
TRBV5-4	TRBD1	-	TRBJ2-2	CASSLRFLRGRMNTGELFF	TGTGCCAGCAGCTTGCGGTTTCTAAGGGGGCGGATGAACACCGGGGAGCTGTTTTTT
TRBV5-1	-	-	TRBJ2-5	CASSLAGDGHQETQYF	TGCGCCAGCAGCTTGGCCGGGGACGGCCACCAAGAGACCCAGTACTTC
TRBV7-9	TRBD1	few	TRBJ2-2	CASSHLGTGVVTGELFF	TGTGCCAGCAGCCACCTTGGGACAGGGGTTGTCACCGGGGAGCTGTTTTTT
TRBV7-6	-	-	TRBJ2-3	CASSPRTQTSTDTQYF	TGTGCCAGCAGCCCCCGGACTCAGACCAGCACAGATACGCAGTATTTT
TRBV5-1	-	few	TRBJ2-6	CASSLMATGANVLTF	TGCGCCAGCAGCTTGATGGCAACTGGGGCCAACGTCCTGACTTTC
TRBV10-3	-	-	TRBJ2-1	CAMSSLYQTNEQFF	TGTGCCATGTCCTCGCTCTACCAGACCAATGAGCAGTTCTTC
TRBV5-1	-	many	TRBJ2-2	CASSAQGTGELFF	TGCGCCAGCAGCGCACAGGGAACCGGGGAGCTGTTTTTT
TRBV5-5	-	few	TRBJ2-5	CASSPGGREETQYF	TGTGCCAGCAGCCCGGGGGGCCGCGAAGAGACCCAGTACTTC
TRBV7-3	-	few	TRBJ2-2	CSSSLGTNTGELFF	TGTTCCAGCTCGCTAGGCACGAACACCGGGGAGCTGTTTTTT
TRBV30	-	-	TRBJ1-3	CAWSVAGLGNTIYF	TGTGCCTGGAGTGTTGCAGGGCTTGGAAACACCATATATTTT
TRBV4-2	-	-	TRBJ1-5	CASSQGGGSHSNQPQHF	TGTGCCAGCAGCCAGGGTGGGGGGAGTCATAGCAATCAGCCCCAGCATTTT
TRBV28	-	-	TRBJ2-1	CASSMDASYNEQFF	TGTGCCAGCAGCATGGACGCTTCCTACAATGAGCAGTTCTTC
TRBV11-1	TRBD1	-	TRBJ1-3	CASSLRDSPNDSGNTIYF	TGTGCCAGCAGCCTACGGGACAGCCCGAACGACTCTGGAAACACCATATATTTT
TRBV12-3/TRBV12-4	-	-	TRBJ2-5	CASSQVGQASSKRPQYF	TGTGCCAGCAGTCAAGTCGGGCAGGCAAGCTCCAAGAGACCCCAGTACTTC
TRBV15	TRBD2	-	TRBJ2-1	CATSDSGLAVRNEQFF	TGTGCCACCAGCGACTCGGGACTAGCAGTACGCAATGAGCAGTTCTTC
TRBV20-1	TRBD2	-	TRBJ2-4	CSAREGLAGKNIQYF	TGCAGTGCTAGGGAGGGACTAGCGGGGAAAAACATTCAGTACTTC
TRBV3-1	TRBD2	-	TRBJ2-1	CASSRLAGIYNEQFF	TGTGCCAGCAGCCGACTAGCGGGAATTTACAATGAGCAGTTCTTC
TRBV29-1	TRBD2	-	TRBJ2-1	CSVSTSGHNEQFF	TGCAGCGTTTCCACTAGCGGCCACAATGAGCAGTTCTTC
TRBV7-3	-	-	TRBJ2-3	CASSLTPGLASADTQYF	TGTGCCAGCAGCTTAACCCCAGGGCTAGCTTCGGCAGATACGCAGTATTTT
TRBV12-3/TRBV12-4	TRBD1	few	TRBJ1-6	CASSLRGQAQRPLHF	TGTGCCAGCAGTTTGAGGGGACAGGCACAGCGTCCCCTCCACTTT
TRBV20-1	TRBD1	few	TRBJ1-2	CSAGTGATPNYGYTF	TGCAGTGCTGGGACAGGAGCTACGCCTAACTATGGCTACACCTTC
TRBV11-1	TRBD2	few	TRBJ2-1	CASSFTAGGPRAYNEQFF	TGTGCCAGCAGCTTTACAGCGGGAGGGCCAAGGGCCTACAATGAGCAGTTCTTC
TRBV9	-	-	TRBJ2-3	CASSPRQRGGTDTQYF	TGTGCCAGCAGCCCACGACAGAGAGGGGGCACAGATACGCAGTATTTT
TRBV12-3/TRBV12-4	-	-	TRBJ2-2	CASSLIGVYGELFF	TGTGCCAGCAGTCTCATAGGGGTTTACGGGGAGCTGTTTTTT
TRBV7-6	-	many	TRBJ1-6	CASSLAGVGLNSYNSPLHF	TGTGCCAGCAGCTTAGCAGGAGTGGGGCTTAACTCCTATAATTCACCCCTCCACTTT
TRBV20-1	TRBD2	-	TRBJ2-3	CSARWLAGTDTQYF	TGCAGTGCTAGATGGCTAGCGGGCACAGATACGCAGTATTTT
TRBV20-1	TRBD2	few	TRBJ2-1	CSARDPIGLAGGREFF	TGCAGTGCTAGAGATCCGATAGGACTAGCGGGAGGGCGAGAGTTCTTC